This paragraph covers one T cell receptor (beta chain) sequence. Antigen unknown. These data are taken from a study of cytomegalovirus exposure and HLA in healthy donors. The CDR3 extends over 16 amino acids. Germline V CDR1 and CDR2: SGHDT, YYEEEE. Trimming took off 4 bases at V and 6 bases at J, with 19 bases between the two ends. 13 Jbeta primers and 60 Vbeta primers were used for the PCR. Assay: immunoSEQ multiplex PCR; the TCRdb copy retains only in-frame clones and omits some. Among roughly 130,000 clones listed, 65% to 80% were seen once. Notes on the study in general: Near-uniform donor sequencing depth was presumed by presence/absence analyses.

This receptor was obtained from a male donor in good health and CMV-seropositive. Sequencing was performed on PBMCs. The chain has TRBV5-6 and TRBJ1-4, with D uncertain. The CDR3 nucleotides read TGTGCCAGCAGCAGCCGCCGGAGGGTGGGAGATGAAAAACTGTTTTTT. It specifies CASSSRRRVGDEKLFF.